This entry describes one TCR beta chain. The data originate from a study of blood T cell repertoires in COVID-19. Between the trimmed V and J ends, which lost 3 bases and 3 bases, there was a span of 11 bases. Germline CDR1 reads KGHSH; CDR2 reads LQKENI. This CDR3 comprises 14 residues. The table came from immunoSEQ multiplex PCR; TCRdb's copy has only in-frame clones and leaves some out. The data show fewer than 200,000 clones, with 76% seen just once and roughly 3.7% held by the top ten. Input material: peripheral blood. This TCR was recovered from a woman older than 75 with acute or convalescent COVID-19. This chain uses TRBV18 with TRBJ1-1; tentative D call: TRBD1 (5 bases). CDR3 nucleotides: TGTGCCAGCTCACCGGGGGGGAGGGACACTGAAGCTTTCTTT. Translation gives CASSPGGRDTEAFF.